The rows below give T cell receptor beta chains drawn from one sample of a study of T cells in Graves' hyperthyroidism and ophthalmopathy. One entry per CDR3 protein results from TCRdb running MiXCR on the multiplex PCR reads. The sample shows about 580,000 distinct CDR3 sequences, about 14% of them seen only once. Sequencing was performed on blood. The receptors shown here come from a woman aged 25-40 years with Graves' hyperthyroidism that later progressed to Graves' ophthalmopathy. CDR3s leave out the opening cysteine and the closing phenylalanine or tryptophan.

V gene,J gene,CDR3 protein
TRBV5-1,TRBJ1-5,ASSVGTNSNQPQH
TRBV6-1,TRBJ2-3,ASSEGWQSSTDTQY
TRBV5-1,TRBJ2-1,ASSLGGLAGFNEQF
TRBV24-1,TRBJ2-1,ATSDPTGSSYNEQF
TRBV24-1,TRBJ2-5,ATSNPGGETQY
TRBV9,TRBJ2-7,ASQPGSGQGSYEQY
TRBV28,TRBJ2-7,ASRFLGQGFGEQY
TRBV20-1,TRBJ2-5,SAPSSGNLETQY
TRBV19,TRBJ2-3,ASSPLQTDTQY
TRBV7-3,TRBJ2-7,ASSSLAGGGEQY
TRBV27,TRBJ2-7,ASTDRASYEQY
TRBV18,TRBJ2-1,ASSPPPSYNEQF
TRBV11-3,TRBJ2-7,ASSLDLRGGGINEQY
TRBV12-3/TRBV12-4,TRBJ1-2,ASSLLDFGGYT
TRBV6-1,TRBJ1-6,AGQQNTMYNSPLH
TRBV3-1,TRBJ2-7,ASRLSGAGKAYEQY
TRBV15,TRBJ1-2,ATSRGEDGYT
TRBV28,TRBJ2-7,ASRVYGYEQY
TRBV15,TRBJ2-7,ATSLTESDSYEQY
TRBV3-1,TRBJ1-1,ASSPPQGPEAF
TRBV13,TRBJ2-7,ASSFGPDSYEQY
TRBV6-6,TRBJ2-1,ASSYSPSTSGRGYNEQF
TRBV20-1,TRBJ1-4,SANDAGYSEKLF
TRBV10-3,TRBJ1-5,ATTLADNQPQH
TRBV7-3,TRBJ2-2,ASSPMRNTGELF
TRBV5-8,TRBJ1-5,ASSLAGFHQPQH
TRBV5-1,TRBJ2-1,ASSFIGTGNEQF
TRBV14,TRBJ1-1,ASSLLRGNTEAF
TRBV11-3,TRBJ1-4,ASNFGTENEKLF